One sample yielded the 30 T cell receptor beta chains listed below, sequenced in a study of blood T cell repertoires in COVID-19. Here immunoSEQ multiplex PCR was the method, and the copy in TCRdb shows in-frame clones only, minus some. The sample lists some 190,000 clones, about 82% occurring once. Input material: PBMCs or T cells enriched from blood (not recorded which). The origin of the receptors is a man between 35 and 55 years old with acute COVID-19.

The CDR3 reads CASSLRQGANEQFF. The CDR3 nucleotides read TGTGCCAGCAGCTTACGACAGGGGGCTAATGAGCAGTTCTTC. V usage is TRBV7-9 and J usage is TRBJ2-1; 10 bases match TRBD1. After removal of 2 bases from V and 7 bases from J, the junction contained 2 bases not matched to a gene. The CDR3 spans 14 residues. Germline V gene sequence: CDR1 SEHNR, CDR2 FQNEAQ (reference sequence).

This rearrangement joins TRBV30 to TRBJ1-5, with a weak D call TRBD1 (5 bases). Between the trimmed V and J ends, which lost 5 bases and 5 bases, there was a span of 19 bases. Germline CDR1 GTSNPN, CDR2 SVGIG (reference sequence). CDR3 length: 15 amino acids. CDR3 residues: CAWSKGVQPHQPQHF. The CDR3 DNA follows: TGTGCCTGGTCTAAAGGGGTACAACCCCATCAGCCCCAGCATTTT.

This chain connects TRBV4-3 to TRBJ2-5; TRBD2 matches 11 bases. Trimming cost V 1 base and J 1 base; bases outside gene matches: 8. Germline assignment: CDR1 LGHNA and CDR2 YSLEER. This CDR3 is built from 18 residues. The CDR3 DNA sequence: TGCGCCAGCAGCCAAGCCCGGACTAGCGGGCCGACCCAAGAGACCCAGTACTTC. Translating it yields CASSQARTSGPTQETQYF.

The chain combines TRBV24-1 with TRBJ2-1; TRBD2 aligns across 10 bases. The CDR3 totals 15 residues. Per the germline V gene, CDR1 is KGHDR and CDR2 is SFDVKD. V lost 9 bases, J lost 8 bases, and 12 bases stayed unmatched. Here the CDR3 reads CATASLAGDGDEQFF. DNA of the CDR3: TGTGCCACCGCCTCCCTAGCGGGAGATGGGGATGAGCAGTTCTTC.

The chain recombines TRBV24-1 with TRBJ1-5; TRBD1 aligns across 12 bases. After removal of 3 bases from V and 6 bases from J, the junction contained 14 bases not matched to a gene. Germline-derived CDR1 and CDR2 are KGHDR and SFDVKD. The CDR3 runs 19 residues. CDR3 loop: CATSDAPGTGGRRSQPQHF. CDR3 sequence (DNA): TGTGCCACCAGTGATGCTCCCGGGACAGGGGGCCGGAGAAGTCAGCCCCAGCATTTT.

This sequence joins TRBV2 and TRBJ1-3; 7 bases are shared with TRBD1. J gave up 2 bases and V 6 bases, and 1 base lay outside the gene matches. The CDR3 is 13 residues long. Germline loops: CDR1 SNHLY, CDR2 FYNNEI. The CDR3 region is CASRTGPGNTIYF. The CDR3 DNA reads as TGTGCCAGCAGGACAGGGCCTGGAAACACCATATATTTT.

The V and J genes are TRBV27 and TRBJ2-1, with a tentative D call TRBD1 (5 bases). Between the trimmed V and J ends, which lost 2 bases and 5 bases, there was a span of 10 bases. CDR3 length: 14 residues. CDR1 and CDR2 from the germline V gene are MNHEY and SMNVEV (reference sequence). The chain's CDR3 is CASSLGRVNNEQFF. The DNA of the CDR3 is TGTGCCAGCAGTTTAGGCAGGGTAAACAATGAGCAGTTCTTC.

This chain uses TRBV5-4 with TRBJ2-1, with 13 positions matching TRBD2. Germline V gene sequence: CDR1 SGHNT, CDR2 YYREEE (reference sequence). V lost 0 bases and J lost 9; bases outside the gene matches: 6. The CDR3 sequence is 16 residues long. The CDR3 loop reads CASSLGGLAGVSEQFF. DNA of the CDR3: TGTGCCAGCAGCTTGGGAGGACTAGCGGGAGTGAGTGAGCAGTTCTTC.

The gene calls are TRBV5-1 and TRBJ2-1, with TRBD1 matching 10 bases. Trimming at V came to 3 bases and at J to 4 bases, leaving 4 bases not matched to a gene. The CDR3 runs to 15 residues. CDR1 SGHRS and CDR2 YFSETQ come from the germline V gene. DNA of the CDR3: TGCGCCAGCAGCTCGACAGGGGGCGAGTACAATGAGCAGTTCTTC. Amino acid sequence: CASSSTGGEYNEQFF.

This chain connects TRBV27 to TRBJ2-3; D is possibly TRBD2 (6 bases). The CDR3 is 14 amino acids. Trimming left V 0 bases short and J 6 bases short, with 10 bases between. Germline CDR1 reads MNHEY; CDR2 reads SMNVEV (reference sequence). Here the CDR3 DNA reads TGTGCCAGCAGTTTATCGCCTAGCGCGGATACGCAGTATTTT. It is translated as CASSLSPSADTQYF.

CDR3 nucleotide sequence: TGTGCCAGCAGCTTACGGGACAGAGATAACTATGGCTACACCTTC. Protein product: CASSLRDRDNYGYTF. This chain uses TRBV7-9 with TRBJ1-2; TRBD1 matches 7 bases. CDR3 length equals 15 residues. Germline V gene data show CDR1 as SEHNR and CDR2 as FQNEAQ (reference sequence). V dropped 2 bases and J dropped 1; count of bases not matched to a gene: 4.

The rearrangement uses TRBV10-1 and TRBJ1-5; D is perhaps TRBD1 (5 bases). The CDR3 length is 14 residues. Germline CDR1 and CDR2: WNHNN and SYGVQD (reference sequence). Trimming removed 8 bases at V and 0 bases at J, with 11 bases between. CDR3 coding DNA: TGCGCCAGCCCAACAGGTTATAGCAATCAGCCCCAGCATTTT. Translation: CASPTGYSNQPQHF.

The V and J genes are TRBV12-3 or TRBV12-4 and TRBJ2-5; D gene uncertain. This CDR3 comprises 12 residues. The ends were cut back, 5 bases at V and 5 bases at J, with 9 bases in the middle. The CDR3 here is CASSPRRETQYF. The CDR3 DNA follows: TGTGCCAGCAGTCCCCGTCGGGAGACCCAGTACTTC.

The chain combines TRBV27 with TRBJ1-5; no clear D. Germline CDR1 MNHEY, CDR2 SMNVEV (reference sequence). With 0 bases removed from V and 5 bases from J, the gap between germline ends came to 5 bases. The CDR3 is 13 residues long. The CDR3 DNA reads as TGTGCCAGCAGTTTATCGCAGGATCAGCCCCAGCATTTT. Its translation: CASSLSQDQPQHF.

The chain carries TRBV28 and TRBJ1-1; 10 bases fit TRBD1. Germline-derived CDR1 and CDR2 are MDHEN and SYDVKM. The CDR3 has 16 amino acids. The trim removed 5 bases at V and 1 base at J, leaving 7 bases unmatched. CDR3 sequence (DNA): TGTGCCAGCAGTCCCGGGACAGGGGTAGGGAACACTGAAGCTTTCTTT. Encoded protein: CASSPGTGVGNTEAFF. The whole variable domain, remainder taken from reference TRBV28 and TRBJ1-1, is DVKVTQSSRYLVKRTGEKVFLECVQDMDHENMFWYRQDPGLGLRLIYFSYDVKMKEKGDIPEGYSVSREKKERFSLILESASTNQTSMYLCASSPGTGVGNTEAFFGQGTRLTVV.

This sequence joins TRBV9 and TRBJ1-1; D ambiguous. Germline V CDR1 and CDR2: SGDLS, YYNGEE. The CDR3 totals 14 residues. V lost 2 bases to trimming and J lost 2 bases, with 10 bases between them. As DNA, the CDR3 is TGTGCCAGCAGCGTTTCCTTGGGCAACACTGAAGCTTTCTTT. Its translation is CASSVSLGNTEAFF.

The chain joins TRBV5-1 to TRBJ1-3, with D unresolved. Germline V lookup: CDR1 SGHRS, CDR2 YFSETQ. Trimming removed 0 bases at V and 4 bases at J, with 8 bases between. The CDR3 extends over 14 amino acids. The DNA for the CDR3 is TGCGCCAGCAGCTTGGTATCGGGGGGAAACACCATATATTTT. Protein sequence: CASSLVSGGNTIYF.

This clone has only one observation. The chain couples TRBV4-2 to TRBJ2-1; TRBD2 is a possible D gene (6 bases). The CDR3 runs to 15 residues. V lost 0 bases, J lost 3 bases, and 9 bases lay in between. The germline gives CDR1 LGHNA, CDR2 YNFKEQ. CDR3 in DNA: TGTGCCAGCAGCCAAGAGGGAGGACTCTACAATGAGCAGTTCTTC. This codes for CASSQEGGLYNEQFF.

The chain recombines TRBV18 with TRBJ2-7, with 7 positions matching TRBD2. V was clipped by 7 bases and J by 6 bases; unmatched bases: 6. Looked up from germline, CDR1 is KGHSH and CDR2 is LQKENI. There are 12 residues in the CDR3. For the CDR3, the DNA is TGTGCCAGCTGCACGGGAGGCGGCGAGCAGTACTTC. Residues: CASCTGGGEQYF.

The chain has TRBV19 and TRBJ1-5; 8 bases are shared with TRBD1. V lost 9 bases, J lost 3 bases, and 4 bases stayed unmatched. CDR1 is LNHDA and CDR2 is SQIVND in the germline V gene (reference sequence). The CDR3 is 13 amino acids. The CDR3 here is CASQDRDNQPQHF. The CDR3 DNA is TGTGCCAGCCAGGACAGGGACAATCAGCCCCAGCATTTT.

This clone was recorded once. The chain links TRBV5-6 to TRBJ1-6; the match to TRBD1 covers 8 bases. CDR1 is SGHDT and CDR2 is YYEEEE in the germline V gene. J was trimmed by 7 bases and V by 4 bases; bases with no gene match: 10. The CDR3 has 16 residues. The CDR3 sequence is CASSHTDRAENSPLHF. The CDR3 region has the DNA TGTGCCAGCAGCCACACGGACAGGGCCGAGAATTCACCCCTCCACTTT.

The CDR3 sequence: CSASSLSYNSPLHF. The CDR3 bases are TGCAGTGCTAGTTCTCTCTCCTATAATTCACCCCTCCACTTT. The chain uses TRBV20-1 and TRBJ1-6, with no clear D. Germline lookup yields CDR1 DFQATT and CDR2 SNEGSKA (reference sequence). The CDR3 spans 14 residues. Trimming left V 3 bases short and J 0 bases short, with 6 bases between.

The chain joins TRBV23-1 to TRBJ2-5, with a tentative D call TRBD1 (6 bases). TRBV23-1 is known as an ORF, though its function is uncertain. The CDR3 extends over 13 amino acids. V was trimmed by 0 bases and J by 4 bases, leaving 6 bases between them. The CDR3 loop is CASSQSGGETQYF. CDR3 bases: TGCGCCAGCAGTCAATCAGGGGGAGAGACCCAGTACTTC.

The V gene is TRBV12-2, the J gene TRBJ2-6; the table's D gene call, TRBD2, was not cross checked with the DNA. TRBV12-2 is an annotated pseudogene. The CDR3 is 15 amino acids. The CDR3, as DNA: TGTGCAAGTCGCTTACGGGTTTTGGGGGCCAACGTCCTGACTTTC. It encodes CASRLRVLGANVLTF.

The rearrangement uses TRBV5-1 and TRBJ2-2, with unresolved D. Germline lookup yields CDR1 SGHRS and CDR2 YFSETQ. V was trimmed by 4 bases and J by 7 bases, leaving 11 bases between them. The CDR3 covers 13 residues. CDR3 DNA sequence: TGCGCCAGCAGCCCCTTGCGGAACGGGGAGCTGTTTTTT. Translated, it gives CASSPLRNGELFF.

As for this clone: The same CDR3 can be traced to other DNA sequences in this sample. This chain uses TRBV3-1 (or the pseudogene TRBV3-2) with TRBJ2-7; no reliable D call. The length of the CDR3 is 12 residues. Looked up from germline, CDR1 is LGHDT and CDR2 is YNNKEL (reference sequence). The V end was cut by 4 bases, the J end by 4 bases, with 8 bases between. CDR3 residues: CASSLLSYEQYF. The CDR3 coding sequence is TGTGCCAGCAGCCTCCTTTCTTACGAGCAGTACTTC.

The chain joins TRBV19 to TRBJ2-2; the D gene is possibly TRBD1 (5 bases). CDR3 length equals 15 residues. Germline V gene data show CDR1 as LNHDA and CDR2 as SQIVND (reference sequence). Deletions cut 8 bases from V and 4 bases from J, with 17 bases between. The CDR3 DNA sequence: TGTGCCAGTTATTTTTGGGGCGCTGGCACCGGGGAGCTGTTTTTT. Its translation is CASYFWGAGTGELFF.

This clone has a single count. The DNA of the CDR3 is TGTGCCAGCAGCGCCTCGGGACAGGGTTACTATGGCTACACCTTC. It is translated as CASSASGQGYYGYTF. This chain joins TRBV5-8 and TRBJ1-2, with 9 bases fitting TRBD1. The V and J ends lost 4 bases and 3 bases, in that order; junction bases with no gene match: 7. The CDR3 runs 15 residues. Germline CDR1 is SGHTS and CDR2 is YDEGEE.

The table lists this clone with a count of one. The CDR3 is CASSQDLYYNEQFF. DNA for the CDR3: TGTGCCAGCAGCCAAGACCTGTACTACAATGAGCAGTTCTTC. The rearrangement joins TRBV3-1 (or the pseudogene TRBV3-2) to TRBJ2-1; no clear D. CDR1 and CDR2 (germline): LGHDT, YNNKEL (reference sequence). Trimming took off 0 bases at V and 3 bases at J, with 6 bases between the two ends. The CDR3 length is 14 residues.

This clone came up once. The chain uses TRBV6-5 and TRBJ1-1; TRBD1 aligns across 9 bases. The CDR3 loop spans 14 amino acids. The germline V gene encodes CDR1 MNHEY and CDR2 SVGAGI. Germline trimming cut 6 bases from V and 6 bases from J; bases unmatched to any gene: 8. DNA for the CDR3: TGTGCCAGCAGCCCGGGACAGGGATATTCTGAAGCTTTCTTT. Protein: CASSPGQGYSEAFF.